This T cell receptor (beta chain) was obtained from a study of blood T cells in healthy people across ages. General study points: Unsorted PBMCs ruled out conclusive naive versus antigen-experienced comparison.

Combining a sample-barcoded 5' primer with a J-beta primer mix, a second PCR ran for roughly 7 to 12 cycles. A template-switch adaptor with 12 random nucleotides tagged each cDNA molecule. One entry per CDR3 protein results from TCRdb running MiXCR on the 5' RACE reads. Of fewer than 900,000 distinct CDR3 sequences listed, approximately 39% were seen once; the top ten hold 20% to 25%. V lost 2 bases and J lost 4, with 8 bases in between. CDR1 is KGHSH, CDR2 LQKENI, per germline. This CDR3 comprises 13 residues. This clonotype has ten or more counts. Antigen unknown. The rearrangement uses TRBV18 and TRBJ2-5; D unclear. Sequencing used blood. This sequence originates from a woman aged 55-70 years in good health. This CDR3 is CASSPSPRETQYF. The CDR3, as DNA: TGTGCCAGCTCACCAAGTCCCCGAGAGACCCAGTACTTC.